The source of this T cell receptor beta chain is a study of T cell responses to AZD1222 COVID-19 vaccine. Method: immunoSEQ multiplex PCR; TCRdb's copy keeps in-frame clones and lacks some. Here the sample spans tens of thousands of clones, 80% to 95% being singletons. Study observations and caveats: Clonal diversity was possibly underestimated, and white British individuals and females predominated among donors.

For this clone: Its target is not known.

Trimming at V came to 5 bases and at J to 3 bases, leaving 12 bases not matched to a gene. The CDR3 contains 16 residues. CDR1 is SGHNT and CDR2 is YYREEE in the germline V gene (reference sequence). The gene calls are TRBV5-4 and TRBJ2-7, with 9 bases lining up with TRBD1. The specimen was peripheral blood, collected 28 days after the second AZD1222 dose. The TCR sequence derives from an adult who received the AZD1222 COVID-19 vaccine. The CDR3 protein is CASSKDPGQGIYEQYF. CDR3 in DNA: TGTGCCAGCAGTAAAGACCCGGGACAGGGTATCTACGAGCAGTACTTC. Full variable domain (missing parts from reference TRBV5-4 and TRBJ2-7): ETGVTQSPTHLIKTRGQQVTLRCSSQSGHNTVSWYQQALGQGPQFIFQYYREEENGRGNFPPRFSGLQFPNYSSELNVNALELDDSALYLCASSKDPGQGIYEQYFGPGTRLTVT.